This record looks at one T cell receptor beta chain sequence and its context. These data originate in a study of CD8 T cells in Susac syndrome. Random hexamers were used to reverse transcribe roughly 0.5 to 1 ug of RNA. TCRdb itself ran the immunoSEQ multiplex PCR reads through MiXCR, one entry per CDR3 protein. The table shows 140,000 to 150,000 distinct CDR3 sequences, with approximately 94% occurring only once. Germline loops: CDR1 LGHNT, CDR2 FRNRAP. Trimming removed 9 bases from V and 0 bases from J, with 5 bases in between. This CDR3 comprises 11 residues. The rearrangement joins TRBV12-5 to TRBJ1-1; D call uncertain. The sequenced material came from CD4+ T cells from PBMCs. The receptor comes from a human donor in good health. In DNA form, the CDR3 reads TGTGCTAGCAGCATGAACACTGAAGCTTTCTTT. Amino acid sequence: CASSMNTEAFF. The full variable domain, with the rest looked up from reference TRBV12-5 and TRBJ1-1, is DARVTQTPRHKVTEMGQEVTMRCQPILGHNTVFWYRQTMMQGLELLAYFRNRAPLDDSGMPKDRFSAEMPDATLATLKIQPSEPRDSAVYFCASSMNTEAFFGQGTRLTVV.